This T cell receptor beta chain was captured by sequencing in a study of control samples from healthy donors and cancer patients (TCRdb year 2020). The CDR3 goes from the cysteine to the phenylalanine over 15 residues. The only DNA kept is the CDR3, 45 bases in frame from the first base. V is cut back by 3 bases and J by 1 base, with 4 bases in the junction unmatched. The CDR1 and CDR2 encoded by the germline V gene are SGHAT and FQNNGV. The library came from the immunoSEQ multiplex PCR assay. TCRdb re-hosts the immuneACCESS table, in-frame sequences only. Its copies lack some clones; in the studies checked, an unresolved V gene accounts for under half of them, and the cause for the rest is not known. For this sample the table gives under 450,000 clones, of which 75% to 95% were detected only once. 5.5% to 8% of the sample belongs to the ten largest clones. As regards this clone: Its antigen is still unknown. One base away there is no much larger clone; base qualities are not given.

The clonotype originates from a man aged 40-55 years with head and neck cancer. Sequenced material: PBMCs. The V gene is TRBV11-2 and the J gene is TRBJ2-5; the central 8 bases match TRBD1. The sequenced DNA: TGTGCCAGCAGCTTCCCCGGGACAGGCCAAGAGACCCAGTACTTC. Translated, it gives CASSFPGTGQETQYF.